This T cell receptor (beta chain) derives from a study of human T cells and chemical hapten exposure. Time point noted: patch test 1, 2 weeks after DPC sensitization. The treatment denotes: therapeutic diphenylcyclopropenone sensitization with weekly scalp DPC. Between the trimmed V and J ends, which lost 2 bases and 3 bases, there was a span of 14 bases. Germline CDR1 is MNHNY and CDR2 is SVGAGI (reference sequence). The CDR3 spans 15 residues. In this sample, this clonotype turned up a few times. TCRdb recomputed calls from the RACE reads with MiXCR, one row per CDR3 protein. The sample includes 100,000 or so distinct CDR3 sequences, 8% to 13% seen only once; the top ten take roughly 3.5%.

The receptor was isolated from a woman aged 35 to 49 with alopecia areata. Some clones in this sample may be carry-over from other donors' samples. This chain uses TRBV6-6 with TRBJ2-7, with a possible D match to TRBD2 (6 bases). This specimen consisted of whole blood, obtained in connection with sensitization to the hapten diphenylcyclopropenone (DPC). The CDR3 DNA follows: TGTGCCAGCAGTTACGAGGCGGGACCGAGCTACGAGCAGTACTTC. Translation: CASSYEAGPSYEQYF.